This TCR beta chain was captured by sequencing in a study of T-cell memory formation after mild COVID-19. General study findings and limits: There was no confirmation that second-wave clones peaking on day 37 were SARS-CoV-2 specific. Clones that shrank (day 15 to 85) were balanced CD4/CD8, whereas later expanders leaned CD4+.

5'RACE, which relied on constant-segment primers, yielded TCR alpha and TCR beta cDNA libraries carrying sample barcodes and UMIs. TCRdb analysed the 5' RACE reads with MiXCR anew, one entry per CDR3 protein. Counted here are 350,000 to 500,000 distinct CDR3 sequences, 20% to 30% occurring once; the ten biggest clones make up less than 15%. Germline CDR1 and CDR2: LGHDT and YNNKEL (reference sequence). The V end lost 3 bases, the J end lost 1 base, and 15 bases lay between the germline ends. The CDR3 sequence is 16 residues long. In this sample, this clonotype turned up a few times. What it recognizes is unknown.

Specimen: PBMCs or a T cell subset sorted from them (not recorded which). This chain uses TRBV3-1 with TRBJ1-1, with TRBD1 as a possible D gene (6 bases). This TCR derives from an adult woman who had mild COVID-19 (a few samples of this study predate the infection). Cell type and time point are not known. CDR3 bases: TGTGCCAGCAGCCAGCCGACGGACAGTTCGAACACTGAAGCTTTCTTT. It specifies CASSQPTDSSNTEAFF.